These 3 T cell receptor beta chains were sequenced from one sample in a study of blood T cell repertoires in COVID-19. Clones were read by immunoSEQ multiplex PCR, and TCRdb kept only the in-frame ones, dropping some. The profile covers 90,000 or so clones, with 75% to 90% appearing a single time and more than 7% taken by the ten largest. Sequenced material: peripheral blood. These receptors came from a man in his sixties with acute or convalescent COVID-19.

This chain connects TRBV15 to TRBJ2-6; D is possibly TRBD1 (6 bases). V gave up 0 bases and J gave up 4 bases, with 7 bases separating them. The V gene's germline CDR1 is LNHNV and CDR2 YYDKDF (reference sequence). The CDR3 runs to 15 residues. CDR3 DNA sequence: TGTGCCACCAGCAGAGAGGGGGCCGGGGCCAACGTCCTGACTTTC. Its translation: CATSREGAGANVLTF. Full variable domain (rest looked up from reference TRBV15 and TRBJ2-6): DAMVIQNPRYQVTQFGKPVTLSCSQTLNHNVMYWYQQKSSQAPKLLFHYYDKDFNNEADTPDNFQSRRPNTSFCFLDIRSPGLGDTAMYLCATSREGAGANVLTFGAGSRLTVL.

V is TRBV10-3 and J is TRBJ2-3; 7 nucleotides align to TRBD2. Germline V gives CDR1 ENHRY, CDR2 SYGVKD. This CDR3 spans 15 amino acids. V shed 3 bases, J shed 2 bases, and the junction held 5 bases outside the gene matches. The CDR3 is CAISDLAEDTDTQYF. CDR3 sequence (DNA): TGTGCCATCAGTGACCTAGCGGAGGACACAGATACGCAGTATTTT.

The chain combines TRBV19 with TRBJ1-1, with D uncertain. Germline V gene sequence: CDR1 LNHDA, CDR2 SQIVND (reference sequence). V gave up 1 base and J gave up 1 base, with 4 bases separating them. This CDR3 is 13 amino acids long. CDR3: CASSIGGNTEAFF. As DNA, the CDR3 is TGTGCCAGTAGTATAGGAGGGAACACTGAAGCTTTCTTT.